The TCR beta chain described here comes from a study of blood T cell repertoires in COVID-19. Germline V gene lookup returns CDR1 SGHRS and CDR2 YFSETQ. This CDR3 has 16 amino acids. V lost 0 bases, J lost 0 bases, and 5 bases stayed unmatched. This clone has a single count. TCRdb's table, derived via immunoSEQ multiplex PCR, lists solely in-frame clones and lacks some. The sample has 65,000 to 90,000 clones; 82% are singletons. The chain combines TRBV5-1 with TRBJ2-5; the match to TRBD2 covers 7 bases. This TCR derives from a man aged 55 to 70 with acute or convalescent COVID-19. The sequenced material came from peripheral blood. For the CDR3, the DNA is TGCGCCAGCAGCTTGGGGGGGAGGGGTCACCAAGAGACCCAGTACTTC. Translated: CASSLGGRGHQETQYF. Using reference TRBV5-1 and TRBJ2-5 for the parts outside the CDR3, the full variable domain is KAGVTQTPRYLIKTRGQQVTLSCSPISGHRSVSWYQQTPGQGLQFLFEYFSETQRNKGNFPGRFSGRQFSNSRSEMNVSTLELGDSALYLCASSLGGRGHQETQYFGPGTRLLVL.